The subject of this entry is one TCR beta chain. There are a few counts of this clonotype. What this receptor recognizes is not known. Per-base quality was not reported, and no clone a single base away is much larger than it. The sample originates from a study of response to subunit inactivated influenza vaccine (dated by TCRdb to the late 2010s). A note on the overall study: Deep quantitative T cell receptor repertoire profiling was used in the study to track responses to a trivalent subunit inactivated influenza vaccine. General study outcomes and caveats: The authors suggested that each seasonal influenza vaccination may recruit only a limited number of new T cells.

The CDR3, from cysteine to phenylalanine, totals 15 residues. This entry keeps only the CDR3 DNA: 45 bases, framed from base 1. V lost 6 bases and J lost 0 bases; the stretch between them is 13 bases long. Taken from the germline V gene (reference sequence), the CDR1 and CDR2 loops are LGHDT and YNNKEL. The library was produced with RT-PCR. TCRdb records Illumina HiSeq 2500 as the sequencer. The public sequencing data were trimmed at Q25 with fastp and processed into clonotypes with MiXCR by TCRdb, which kept only in-frame beta chains. Every CDR3 protein is listed once, alongside the most common genes and DNA of its rows. Across this sample there are hundreds of thousands of distinct CDR3 sequences, with 12% to 15% seen only once. Roughly 7.6% of the sample is taken by the ten largest.

The sequence was collected from a man aged 50 or older who received an inactivated influenza vaccine. Donor details come from another sample of the same person, matched by shared clones. The chain links TRBV3-1 with TRBJ2-3; the D gene cannot be resolved reliably. The sample consisted of PBMCs from blood, taken 14 to 15 days before vaccination. This receptor carries the CDR3 CASRETGSSTDTQYF. The DNA sequence follows: TGTGCCAGCAGGGAGACTGGGTCTAGCACAGATACGCAGTATTTT.